This T cell receptor (beta chain) appears in the sequencing data of a study of T cells after yellow fever vaccination. This clonotype has at least ten counts. The germline V and J ends were trimmed by 2 bases and 1 base, with 11 bases remaining between them. Germline V gene sequence: CDR1 MNHEY, CDR2 SVGAGI. The CDR3 sequence is 15 residues long. Each CDR3 protein gets one entry after TCRdb re-called the 5' RACE reads with MiXCR. The sample lists some 63,000 distinct CDR3 sequences; approximately 7.4% were seen once. Source: CD8+ T cells sorted from PBMCs, taken 15 days after the yellow fever booster vaccination. The chain links TRBV6-5 to TRBJ1-1, with D perhaps TRBD1 (6 bases). The clonotype originates from a man aged 30-40 years who received the YFV17D yellow fever vaccine. CDR3 coding DNA: TGTGCCAGCAGTTACGGGACATTGGGGAACACTGAAGCTTTCTTT. Its translation is CASSYGTLGNTEAFF.